The T cell receptor (beta chain) described here comes from a study of vaccination effects on CD4 cells after COVID-19. The study, taken as a whole, reports: The study got few convalescent patients and did not collect any early post-infection timepoints. The vaccine-induced clones of healthy vaccinees included only 1 of 255 that cross-reacted with common cold coronaviruses. The study found marked clonal contraction of infection- and vaccine-induced clones late after vaccination.

Assay: immunoSEQ multiplex PCR; the TCRdb copy retains only in-frame clones and omits some. The table lists around 26,000 clones, around 70% of them singletons. In its sample, this clone was seen a few times. Its antigen remains unknown. This specimen includes other DNA sequences encoding the same CDR3. Peptide-pool stimulation followed by sequencing identified expanded antigen-specific CD4+ clonotypes in the ViraFEST assay. An approximately 10-day culture period preceded the isolation of CD4+ T cells. Participants received two doses of either the BNT162b2 or mRNA-1273 vaccine. Every well got a few million PBMC, which were grown with about 9.9 IU/ml IL-2 and about 10 ug/ml peptides. The V and J ends lost 0 bases and 0 bases respectively, with 4 bases between them. The CDR3 covers 14 residues. CDR1 is SGHRS, CDR2 YFSETQ, per germline.

This chain uses TRBV5-1 with TRBJ1-5; no clear D. The receptor was derived from a human donor who received a COVID-19 vaccine. Source: CD4+ T cells from PBMCs cultured with SARS-CoV-2 spike peptides, taken after COVID-19 vaccination. The CDR3 protein is CASSLAGSNQPQHF. CDR3 sequence (DNA): TGCGCCAGCAGCTTGGCCGGTAGCAATCAGCCCCAGCATTTT.